This TCR beta chain is from a study of CD8 T cells in Susac syndrome. cDNA came from approximately 0.5 to 1 ug RNA primed by random hexamers. With immunoSEQ multiplex PCR, TCR beta CDR3 was amplified across 54 Vbeta and 13 Jbeta. TCRdb processed the immunoSEQ multiplex PCR reads anew with MiXCR; each CDR3 protein has one entry. The sample yields around 120,000 distinct CDR3 sequences, around 94% seen once. Overall study findings and caveats: A relatively small number of individuals underwent TCR sequencing and HLA analysis.

On this clonotype itself: Antigen unknown.

The study sequenced TCR beta in blood CD8+ and CD4+ T cells. The multiple sclerosis controls were treatment-naive patients with relapsing-remitting disease that was stable or active. Germline CDR1 and CDR2: GTSNPN and SVGIG (reference sequence). Deletions cut 5 bases from V and 3 bases from J, with 7 bases between. The length of the CDR3 is 12 residues. The chain is built from TRBV30 and TRBJ2-2; D unclear. What was sequenced was CD4+ T cells from PBMCs. The sequence was collected from a human donor with multiple sclerosis. CDR3 residues: CAWGQDTGELFF. CDR3 in DNA: TGTGCCTGGGGGCAGGACACCGGGGAGCTGTTTTTT.